Below, 12 T cell receptor beta chains from the same sample are listed, as sequenced in a study of shared T cell receptors in the human thymus. Method: immunoSEQ multiplex PCR; TCRdb's copy keeps in-frame clones and lacks some. The sample holds hundreds of thousands of clones, 88% seen once. The same data also went into a second study, on human thymus T cells.

The sample consisted of thymocytes. Receptor source: a boy younger than two with a congenital heart defect.

The chain joins TRBV15 to TRBJ1-2, with 7 nucleotides matching TRBD1. CDR1 is LNHNV, CDR2 YYDKDF, per germline (reference sequence). Germline trimming cut 1 base from V and 3 bases from J; bases unmatched to any gene: 5. The CDR3 runs to 15 residues. The CDR3 sequence: CATSRVDRSDYGYTF. The CDR3 coding sequence is TGTGCCACCAGCAGAGTGGACAGGAGTGACTATGGCTACACCTTC.

This clone was recorded once. The chain is built from TRBV6-6 and TRBJ1-2; no firm D call. This CDR3 is built from 13 residues. The germline V gene encodes CDR1 MNHNY and CDR2 SVGAGI (reference sequence). Between the trimmed V and J ends, which lost 4 bases and 0 bases, there was a span of 6 bases. The CDR3 region is CASSSGTNYGYTF. The CDR3 DNA reads TGTGCCAGCAGTTCCGGGACTAACTATGGCTACACCTTC.

The chain recombines TRBV29-1 with TRBJ1-1; the D gene is possibly TRBD1 (5 bases). The CDR3 runs 12 residues. V was pared by 3 bases and J by 1 base, with 6 bases between. CDR1 is SQVTM and CDR2 is ANQGSEA in the germline V gene. CDR3 nucleotides: TGCAGCGTTGACAGGGAGAACACTGAAGCTTTCTTT. Translated: CSVDRENTEAFF.

The gene calls are TRBV10-1 and TRBJ2-3; 15 bases match TRBD2. The V gene's germline CDR1 is WNHNN and CDR2 SYGVQD (reference sequence). CDR3 length: 17 amino acids. Trimming cost V 9 bases and J 1 base; bases outside gene matches: 8. CDR3 in amino acids: CARDAGLAGGGTDTQYF. The CDR3 nucleotides are TGCGCCAGGGACGCTGGACTAGCGGGAGGGGGCACAGATACGCAGTATTTT.

CDR3 sequence (DNA): TGTGCCAGCAGTCACAGGGGTGAAGCTTTCTTT. It yields the protein CASSHRGEAFF. The chain recombines TRBV27 with TRBJ1-1; 7 positions agree with TRBD1. V was pared by 5 bases and J by 7 bases, with 1 base of the junction left unmatched. Germline V gene data show CDR1 as MNHEY and CDR2 as SMNVEV (reference sequence). The CDR3 totals 11 residues.

V is TRBV11-2 and J is TRBJ2-3, with 8 bases aligning to TRBD1. This CDR3 has 16 amino acids. Germline loops: CDR1 SGHAT, CDR2 FQNNGV. V lost 0 bases and J lost 6; bases outside the gene matches: 8. CDR3 in amino acids: CASSLEQGGLEDTQYF. The CDR3 bases are TGTGCCAGCAGCTTAGAACAGGGGGGATTAGAGGATACGCAGTATTTT.

The genes are TRBV11-3 and TRBJ2-7; TRBD1 is a possible D gene (6 bases). Germline values: CDR1 SGHNT, CDR2 YENEEA. This CDR3 contains 13 residues. V gave up 5 bases and J gave up 0 bases, with 8 bases separating them. The CDR3 DNA reads TGTGCCAGCAGCACGACAGGCTCCTACGAGCAGTACTTC. Translation: CASSTTGSYEQYF.

This rearrangement joins TRBV27 to TRBJ1-2, with 8 bases aligning to TRBD1. Trimming removed 5 bases from V and 8 bases from J; junction bases left unmatched: 13. CDR3 size: 15 residues. Germline-derived CDR1 and CDR2 are MNHEY and SMNVEV (reference sequence). The CDR3 reads CASSRRQGSYGGYTF. The CDR3 DNA reads TGTGCCAGCAGTAGACGACAGGGGTCATATGGAGGCTACACCTTC.

This rearrangement joins TRBV6-1 to TRBJ1-5; 8 bases fit TRBD1. With 3 bases clipped from V and 0 bases from J, the junction kept 13 bases outside the gene matches. The germline CDR1 and CDR2 sequences are MNHNS and SASEGT. This CDR3 is built from 19 residues. CDR3 amino acids: CASSEGGRGQGDSNQPQHF. The CDR3 bases are TGTGCCAGCAGTGAGGGGGGCAGGGGGCAGGGGGATAGCAATCAGCCCCAGCATTTT.

The genes are TRBV7-9 and TRBJ2-1, with 9 bases lining up with TRBD1. Germline V gives CDR1 SEHNR, CDR2 FQNEAQ (reference sequence). The CDR3 has 18 residues. V gave up 5 bases and J gave up 1 base; unmatched junction bases: 12. In DNA, the CDR3 is TGTGCCAGCAGCCCGGATCCGGGACAGGGATATTCCTACAATGAGCAGTTCTTC. Amino acids: CASSPDPGQGYSYNEQFF.

This clone has a single count. This rearrangement joins TRBV5-1 to TRBJ2-7, with 13 bases identical to TRBD2. Trimming removed 1 base from V and 1 base from J; junction bases left unmatched: 2. The CDR3 length is 16 residues. The germline V gene has CDR1 SGHRS and CDR2 YFSETQ. The CDR3 sequence is CASSLRGLAGSYEQYF. The DNA of the CDR3 is TGCGCCAGCAGCTTGCGGGGACTAGCGGGGTCCTACGAGCAGTACTTC.

The chain recombines TRBV18 with TRBJ2-5, with a weak D call TRBD2 (5 bases). Germline assignment: CDR1 KGHSH and CDR2 LQKENI. Trimming took off 2 bases at V and 3 bases at J, with 13 bases between the two ends. The CDR3 extends over 15 amino acids. The CDR3 coding sequence is TGTGCCAGCTCACCAATTAGTGGGAGAGAAGAGACCCAGTACTTC. Translating gives CASSPISGREETQYF. Together with reference TRBV18 and TRBJ2-5, the CDR3 gives the full variable domain: NAGVMQNPRHLVRRRGQEARLRCSPMKGHSHVYWYRQLPEEGLKFMVYLQKENIIDESGMPKERFSAEFPKEGPSILRIQQVVRGDSAAYFCASSPISGREETQYFGPGTRLLVL.